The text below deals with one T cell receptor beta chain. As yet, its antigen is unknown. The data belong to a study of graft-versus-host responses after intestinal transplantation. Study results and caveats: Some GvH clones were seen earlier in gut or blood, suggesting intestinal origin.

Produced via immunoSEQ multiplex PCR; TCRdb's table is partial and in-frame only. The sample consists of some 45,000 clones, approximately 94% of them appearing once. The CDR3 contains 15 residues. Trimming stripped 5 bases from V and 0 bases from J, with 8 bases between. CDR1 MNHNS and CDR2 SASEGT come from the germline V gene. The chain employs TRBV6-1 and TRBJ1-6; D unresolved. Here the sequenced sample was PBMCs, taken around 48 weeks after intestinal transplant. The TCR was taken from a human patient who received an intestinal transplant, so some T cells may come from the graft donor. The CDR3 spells CASSPLSSYNSPLHF. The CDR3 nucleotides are TGTGCCAGCAGTCCCTTGAGCTCCTATAATTCACCCCTCCACTTT.